This TCR beta chain was found in a study of cytomegalovirus exposure and HLA in healthy donors. Germline V gene data show CDR1 as MNHNS and CDR2 as SASEGT. The CDR3 totals 17 residues. The V end was cut by 1 base, the J end by 2 bases, with 18 bases between. A word on this clone: Its matching antigen is unknown.

Findings and limits, study-wide: Donors belonging to an Asian-associated ancestry cluster reportedly showed fewer N-insertions in productive TCRs than the 666-donor mean, according to what a later analysis found. Researchers catalogued 160 or so TCR beta chains as cytomegalovirus-associated.

60 Vbeta and 13 Jbeta primers were used in PCR. The method was immunoSEQ multiplex PCR; TCRdb's version includes in-frame clones alone and lacks a portion of them. The repertoire holds about 300,000 clones, with roughly 85% as singletons. The sample consisted of PBMCs. The chain carries TRBV6-1 and TRBJ2-7, with a weak D call TRBD1 (5 bases). This receptor was obtained from a man aged 40-49 years in good health and CMV-seropositive. The CDR3 DNA reads as TGTGCCAGCAGTGAAGAGGGTTGGACAACAAGGGCCTACGAGCAGTACTTC. Its translation: CASSEEGWTTRAYEQYF.